The T cell receptor (beta chain) described here comes from a study of shared clonotypes between healthy human individuals. Findings of the study overall: Depth was large, yet rarefaction showed that sorted-subset sequencing was incomplete. The generation probabilities recorded for non-shared clonotypes fell below those of clonotypes shared by all four donors. Investigators collected only blood, and repertoires in tissues likely differ.

All donors qualified as healthy HIV-negative adults and had experienced no recent acute infections or vaccinations. As to this clone: The target antigen is unknown.

Generated by immunoSEQ multiplex PCR, the TCRdb table keeps only in-frame clones and is missing some. The data hold roughly 2.4 million clones, with more than 90% observed a single time. This CDR3 contains 19 residues. Losses at the gene ends were 0 bases for V and 9 bases for J; bases not matched to a gene: 13. Germline V gene data show CDR1 as LGHNT and CDR2 as FRNRAP. V gene TRBV12-5 combines with J gene TRBJ2-1, with 14 positions matching TRBD2. The source of this sequence is a man aged 18 to 30 in good health. The sequencing input was naive CD4+ T cells sorted from blood. Subset described: CD45RA+ positively selected. CDR3 residues: CASGLVQATSGRADGEQFF. The CDR3 DNA reads TGTGCTAGTGGTTTGGTACAAGCGACTAGCGGGAGGGCCGATGGTGAGCAGTTCTTC.